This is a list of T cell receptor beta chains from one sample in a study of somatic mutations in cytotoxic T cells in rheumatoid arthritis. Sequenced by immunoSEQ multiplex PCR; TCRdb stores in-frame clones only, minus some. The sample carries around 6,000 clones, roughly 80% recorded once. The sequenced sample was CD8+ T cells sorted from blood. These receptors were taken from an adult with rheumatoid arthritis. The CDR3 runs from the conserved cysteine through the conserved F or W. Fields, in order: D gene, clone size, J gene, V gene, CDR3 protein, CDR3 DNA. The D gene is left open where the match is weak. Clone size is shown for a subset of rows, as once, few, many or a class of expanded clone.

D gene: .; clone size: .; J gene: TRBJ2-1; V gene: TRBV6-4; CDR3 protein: CASSDGSSYNEQFF; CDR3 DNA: TGTGCCAGCAGTGACGGGAGCTCCTACAATGAGCAGTTCTTC
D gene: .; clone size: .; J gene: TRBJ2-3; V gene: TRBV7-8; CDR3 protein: CASSLARQTSTDTQYF; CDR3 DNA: TGTGCCAGCAGCTTAGCTCGCCAGACTAGCACAGATACGCAGTATTTT
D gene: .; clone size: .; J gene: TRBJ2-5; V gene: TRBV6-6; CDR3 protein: CASSYSQGTSLETQYF; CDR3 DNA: TGTGCCAGCAGTTACTCACAGGGGACTAGTTTGGAGACCCAGTACTTC
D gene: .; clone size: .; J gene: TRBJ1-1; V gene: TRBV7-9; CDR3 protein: CASSLTRVNTEAFF; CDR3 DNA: TGTGCCAGCAGCTTAACCCGGGTTAACACTGAAGCTTTCTTT
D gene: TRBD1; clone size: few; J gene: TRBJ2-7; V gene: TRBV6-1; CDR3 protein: CASSANPTGAGEQYF; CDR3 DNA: TGTGCCAGCAGTGCCAATCCCACAGGGGCGGGCGAGCAGTACTTC
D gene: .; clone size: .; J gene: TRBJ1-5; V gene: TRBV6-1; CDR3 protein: CASSEGGIYSNQPQHF; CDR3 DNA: TGTGCCAGCAGTGAAGGGGGGATTTATAGCAATCAGCCCCAGCATTTT
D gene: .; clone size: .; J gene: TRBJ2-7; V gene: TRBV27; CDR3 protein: CASSPGPGAYEQYF; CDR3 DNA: TGTGCCAGCAGCCCCGGCCCCGGGGCTTACGAGCAGTACTTC
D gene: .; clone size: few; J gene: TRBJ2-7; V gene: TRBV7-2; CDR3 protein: CASSSMYEQYF; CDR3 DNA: TGTGCCAGCAGCTCCATGTACGAGCAGTACTTC
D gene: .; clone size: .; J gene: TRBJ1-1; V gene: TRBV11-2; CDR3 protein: CASSSREAEAFF; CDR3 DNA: TGTGCCAGCAGCTCTAGAGAGGCTGAAGCTTTCTTT
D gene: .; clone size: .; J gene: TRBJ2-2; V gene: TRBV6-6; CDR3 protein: CASEGRSAVGELFF; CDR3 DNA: TGTGCCAGTGAGGGGAGATCGGCGGTCGGGGAGCTGTTTTTT
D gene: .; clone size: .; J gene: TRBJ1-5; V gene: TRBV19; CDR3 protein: CASSWSGDASNQPQHF; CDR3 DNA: TGTGCCAGTAGTTGGTCGGGGGACGCGAGCAATCAGCCCCAGCATTTT
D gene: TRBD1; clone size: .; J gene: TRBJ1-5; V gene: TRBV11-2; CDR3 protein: CASSRQGSQPQHF; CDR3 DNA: TGTGCCAGCAGTCGACAGGGCAGCCAGCCCCAGCATTTT
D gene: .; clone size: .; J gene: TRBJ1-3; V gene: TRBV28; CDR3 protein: CASSHQGSGNTIYF; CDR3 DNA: TGTGCCAGCAGCCACCAGGGATCTGGAAACACCATATATTTT
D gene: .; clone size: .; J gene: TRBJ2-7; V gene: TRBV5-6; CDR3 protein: CASSSGAETDPYEQYF; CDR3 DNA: TGTGCCAGCAGCTCTGGGGCAGAAACAGATCCCTACGAGCAGTACTTC
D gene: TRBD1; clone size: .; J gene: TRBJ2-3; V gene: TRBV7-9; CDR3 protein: CASSQSDRGDTDTQYF; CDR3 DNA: TGTGCCAGCAGCCAATCTGACAGGGGCGACACAGATACGCAGTATTTT
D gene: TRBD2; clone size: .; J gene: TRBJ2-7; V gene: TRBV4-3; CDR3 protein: CASSQDRGLAGATYEQYF; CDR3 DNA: TGCGCCAGCAGCCAAGATAGAGGGCTAGCGGGAGCGACCTACGAGCAGTACTTC
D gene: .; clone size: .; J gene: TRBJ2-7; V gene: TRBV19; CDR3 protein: CASSGGTAVLYEQYF; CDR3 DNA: TGTGCCAGTAGTGGAGGGACAGCCGTTCTCTACGAGCAGTACTTC
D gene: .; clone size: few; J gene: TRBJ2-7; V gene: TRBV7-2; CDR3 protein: CASSLANEQYF; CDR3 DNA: TGTGCCAGCAGCTTAGCAAACGAGCAGTACTTC
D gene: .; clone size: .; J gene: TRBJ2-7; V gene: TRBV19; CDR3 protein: CASSIGRGYEQYF; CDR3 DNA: TGTGCCAGTAGTATCGGCAGGGGCTACGAGCAGTACTTC
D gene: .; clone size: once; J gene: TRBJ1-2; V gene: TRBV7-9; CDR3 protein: CASSSASAGSWGYTF; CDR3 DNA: TGTGCCAGCAGCTCCGCATCCGCGGGCTCTTGGGGCTACACCTTC
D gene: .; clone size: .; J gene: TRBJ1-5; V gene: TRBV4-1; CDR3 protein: CASSQDGGYQPQHF; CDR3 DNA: TGCGCCAGCAGCCAAGATGGGGGGTACCAGCCCCAGCATTTT
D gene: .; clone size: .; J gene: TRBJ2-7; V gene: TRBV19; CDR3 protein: CASSLAPSGEQYF; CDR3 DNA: TGTGCCAGTAGTCTCGCCCCCTCGGGGGAGCAGTACTTC
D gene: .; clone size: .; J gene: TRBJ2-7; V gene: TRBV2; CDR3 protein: CASSPNSDEQYF; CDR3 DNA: TGTGCCAGCAGTCCCAATTCGGACGAGCAGTACTTC
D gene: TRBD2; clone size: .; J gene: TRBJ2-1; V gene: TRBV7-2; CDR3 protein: CASTAGLSQVNEQFF; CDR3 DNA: TGTGCCAGCACCGCGGGACTATCCCAGGTCAATGAGCAGTTCTTC
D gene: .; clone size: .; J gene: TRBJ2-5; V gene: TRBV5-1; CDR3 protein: CASPPTVVRETQYF; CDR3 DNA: TGCGCCAGCCCCCCTACAGTAGTTCGCGAGACCCAGTACTTC
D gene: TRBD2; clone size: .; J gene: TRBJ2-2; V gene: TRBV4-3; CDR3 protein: CASSTGRDAGELFF; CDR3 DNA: TGCGCCAGCAGCACCGGGAGGGACGCCGGGGAGCTGTTTTTT
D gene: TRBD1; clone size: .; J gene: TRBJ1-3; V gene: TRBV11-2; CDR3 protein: CASSHTGQGRSGNTIYF; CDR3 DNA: TGTGCCAGCAGCCACACCGGACAGGGAAGATCTGGAAACACCATATATTTT
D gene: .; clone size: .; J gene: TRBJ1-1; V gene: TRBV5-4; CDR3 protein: CASSLVSEGAEAFF; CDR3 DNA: TGTGCCAGCAGCTTGGTATCAGAAGGGGCTGAAGCTTTCTTT
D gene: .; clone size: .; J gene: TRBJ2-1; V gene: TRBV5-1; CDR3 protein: CASSLGPVPEQFF; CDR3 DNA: TGCGCCAGCAGCTTGGGCCCGGTCCCTGAGCAGTTCTTC
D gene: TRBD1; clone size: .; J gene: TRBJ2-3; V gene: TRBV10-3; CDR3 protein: CAISDPTTGDGDTQYF; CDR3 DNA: TGTGCCATCAGTGACCCGACGACAGGGGATGGAGATACGCAGTATTTT
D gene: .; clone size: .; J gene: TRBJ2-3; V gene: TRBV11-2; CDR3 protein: CASSLSWNTDTQYF; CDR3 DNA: TGTGCCAGCAGCTTATCGTGGAACACAGATACGCAGTATTTT
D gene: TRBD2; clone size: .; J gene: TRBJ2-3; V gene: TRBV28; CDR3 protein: CASSPTSGSVADTQYF; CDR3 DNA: TGTGCCAGCAGTCCAACTAGCGGGAGTGTCGCAGATACGCAGTATTTT
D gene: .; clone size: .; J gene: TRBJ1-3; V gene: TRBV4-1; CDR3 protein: CASSPPIGVSSGNTIYF; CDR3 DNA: TGCGCCAGCAGCCCCCCCATCGGGGTCAGCTCTGGAAACACCATATATTTT
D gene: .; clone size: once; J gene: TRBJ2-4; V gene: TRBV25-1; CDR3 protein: CASSDWTEKNIQYF; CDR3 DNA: TGTGCCAGCAGTGACTGGACAGAAAAAAACATTCAGTACTTC
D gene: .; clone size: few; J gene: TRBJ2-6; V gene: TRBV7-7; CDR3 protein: CASSLTPVPQSRANVLTF; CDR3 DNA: TGTGCCAGCAGCTTAACCCCAGTGCCACAAAGTCGGGCCAACGTCCTGACTTTC
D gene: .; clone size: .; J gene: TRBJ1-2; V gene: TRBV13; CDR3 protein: CASSPQGSLSGYTF; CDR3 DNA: TGTGCCAGCAGCCCCCAGGGCAGCCTATCGGGCTACACCTTC
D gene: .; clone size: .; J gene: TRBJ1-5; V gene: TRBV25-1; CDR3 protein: CASSEFRRVHQPQHF; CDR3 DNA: TGTGCCAGCAGTGAATTTCGGAGGGTACATCAGCCCCAGCATTTT
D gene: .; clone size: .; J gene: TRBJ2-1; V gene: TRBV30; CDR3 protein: CAWSGTGTGYFQSSYNEQFF; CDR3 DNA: TGTGCCTGGAGTGGTACCGGGACTGGTTACTTTCAGAGCTCCTACAATGAGCAGTTCTTC
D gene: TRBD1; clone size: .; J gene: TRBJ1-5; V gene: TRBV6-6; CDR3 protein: CASVPGQGLNQPQHF; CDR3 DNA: TGTGCCAGCGTCCCGGGACAGGGGCTCAATCAGCCCCAGCATTTT
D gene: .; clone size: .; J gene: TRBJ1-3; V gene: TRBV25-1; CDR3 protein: CASSEYFGNTIYF; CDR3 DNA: TGTGCCAGCAGTGAATACTTCGGAAACACCATATATTTT
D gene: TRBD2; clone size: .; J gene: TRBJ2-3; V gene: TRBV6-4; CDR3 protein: CASSDKSGSGSDTQYF; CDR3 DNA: TGTGCCAGCAGTGACAAAAGCGGGAGTGGTTCAGATACGCAGTATTTT
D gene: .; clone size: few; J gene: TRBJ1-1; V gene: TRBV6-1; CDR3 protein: CASSDRDNTEAFF; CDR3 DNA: TGTGCCAGCAGTGACCGGGACAACACTGAAGCTTTCTTT